Below, 5 T cell receptor beta chains from the same sample are listed, as sequenced in a study of blood T cell repertoires in COVID-19. Sequencing was performed with immunoSEQ multiplex PCR; in TCRdb, only in-frame clones are kept and a portion is missing. The sample shows about 230,000 clones, roughly nine tenths of them seen only once. The sample consisted of PBMCs or T cells enriched from blood (not recorded which). These receptors originate from a woman in her thirties with acute COVID-19.

The V gene is TRBV3-1 (or the pseudogene TRBV3-2), the J gene TRBJ1-3; D is unresolved. Germline V CDR1 and CDR2: LGHDT, YNNKEL (reference sequence). V lost 1 base and J 0 bases, leaving 7 bases between the germline ends. This CDR3 is 15 amino acids long. The CDR3 reads CASSQGLNSGNTIYF. The CDR3 coding sequence is TGTGCCAGCAGCCAAGGGCTGAACTCTGGAAACACCATATATTTT.

V and J are TRBV7-3 and TRBJ2-3; 8 bases fit TRBD1. The V segment lost 3 bases and the J segment 1 base; nucleotides outside the gene matches: 0. The CDR3 length is 14 residues. Germline lookup yields CDR1 SGHTA and CDR2 FQGTGA. CDR3 DNA: TGTGCCAGCAGCTTGACAGGGGGCACAGATACGCAGTATTTT. It yields the protein CASSLTGGTDTQYF.

V and J are TRBV27 and TRBJ1-2; D is perhaps TRBD1 (6 bases). V was trimmed by 5 bases and J by 6 bases, leaving 16 bases between them. The CDR3 is 14 residues long. The germline V gene encodes CDR1 MNHEY and CDR2 SMNVEV (reference sequence). CDR3 sequence: CASSPNRVFNGYTF. The CDR3 DNA follows: TGTGCCAGCAGTCCCAACAGGGTCTTTAATGGCTACACCTTC.

The chain has TRBV5-4 and TRBJ2-4; D uncertain. Germline CDR1 reads SGHNT; CDR2 reads YYREEE (reference sequence). V lost 4 bases and J 0 bases, leaving 8 bases between the germline ends. The CDR3 is made up of 14 amino acids. This chain's CDR3 is CASSNPLAKNIQYF. The CDR3 DNA follows: TGTGCCAGCAGCAACCCACTAGCCAAAAACATTCAGTACTTC.

CDR3 nucleotide sequence: TGTGCGACCGGACATTCCACTGAAGCTTTCTTT. The encoded protein is CATGHSTEAFF. This chain connects TRBV28 to TRBJ1-1, with D possibly TRBD1 on 5 matching bases. The CDR3 consists of 11 residues. The germline CDR1 and CDR2 sequences are MDHEN and SYDVKM.